One and the same sample provided the 10 T cell receptor beta chains below, sequenced in a study of tumor-infiltrating lymphocytes in primary liver carcinoma. Between roughly 20 and 30 mg of unsorted bulk tissue served as the source from which RNA and DNA were co-extracted. TCR beta cDNA came from approximately 540 ng total RNA, primed with a constant-region primer. ARM-PCR was slightly modified, and three nested multiplex PCR rounds with it gave rise to the TCR beta libraries. Each of the first two PCR rounds ran roughly 10 cycles with TRBV1-TRBV30 forward and C-beta reverse primers. TCRdb re-called the multiplex PCR reads through MiXCR, storing one row per CDR3 protein. The sample carries 50,000 to 70,000 distinct CDR3 sequences, just over 70% recorded once. Material: liver tumor tissue from sampling region 2. This sample's subset: tumor region T2, inferior pole. The receptors shown here come from a man between 40 and 49 years old with primary liver carcinoma and hepatitis B virus infection.

J is TRBJ2-1 and V is TRBV4-3, with 9 bases fitting TRBD2. This CDR3 is built from 17 residues. CDR1 and CDR2 (germline): LGHNA, YSLEER. Trimming took 0 bases from V and 12 from J; bases not matched to a gene: 15. CDR3 in DNA: TGCGCCAGCAGCCAAGAAAGGTCTAGCGGGATCCTGTATGGGCAGTTCTTC. It encodes CASSQERSSGILYGQFF.

Worth noting for this clonotype: Possible read error: a much larger clone is one base away. The chain carries TRBV5-1 and TRBJ2-3, with TRBD2 identical over 9 bases. The CDR3 sequence is 16 residues long. The germline V gene encodes CDR1 SGHRS and CDR2 YFSETQ. The CDR3 loop reads CTSSLGGTSISDTQYF. As DNA, the CDR3 is TGCACCAGCAGCTTGGGCGGGACTAGCATTTCAGATACGCAGTATTTT. Full variable domain (missing parts from reference TRBV5-1 and TRBJ2-3): KAGVTQTPRYLIKTRGQQVTLSCSPISGHRSVSWYQQTPGQGLQFLFEYFSETQRNKGNFPGRFSGRQFSNSRSEMNVSTLELGDSALYLCTSSLGGTSISDTQYFGPGTRLTVL.

Many counts were recorded for this clonotype. The chain combines TRBV5-4 with TRBJ2-2; TRBD2 might be the D (6 bases). The CDR3 loop spans 15 amino acids. V was pared by 3 bases and J by 5 bases, with 14 bases between. Per the germline V gene, CDR1 is SGHNT and CDR2 is YYREEE (reference sequence). In DNA, the CDR3 is TGTGCCAGCAGCTCGAACCGGGACTTAACCGGGGAGCTGTTTTTT. It yields the protein CASSSNRDLTGELFF.

In regard to this clonotype: A much larger clone is a single base away; this may be a read error. The CDR3 is CVSSLGVSKDEQFF. The CDR3 coding sequence is TGTGTCAGCAGCTTAGGCGTCTCGAAGGATGAGCAGTTCTTC. The V gene is TRBV11-3, the J gene TRBJ2-1, with unresolved D. In germline, CDR1 is SGHNT, CDR2 YENEEA. The CDR3 is 14 residues long. Using reference TRBV11-3 and TRBJ2-1 for the parts outside the CDR3, the full variable domain is EAGVVQSPRYKIIEKKQPVAFWCNPISGHNTLYWYLQNLGQGPELLIRYENEEAVDDSQLPKDRFSAERLKGVDSTLKIQPAELGDSAVYLCVSSLGVSKDEQFFGPGTRLTVL.

About this clonotype itself: One base away lies a much larger clone, so this may be a sequencing read error. Since the CDR3 does not end with the conserved phenylalanine or tryptophan, this likely comes from a read error. The rearrangement joins TRBV11-2 to TRBJ2-3; 7 bases match TRBD2. Germline V CDR1 and CDR2: SGHAT, FQNNGV. Trimming cost V 2 bases and J 2 bases; bases outside gene matches: 4. There are 15 residues in the CDR3. The CDR3 sequence is CASSLWSGDTDTQYS. Written as DNA, the CDR3 is TGTGCCAGCAGCTTATGGAGCGGGGACACAGATACGCAGTATTCT.

The gene calls are TRBV29-1 and TRBJ1-2, with D possibly being TRBD1 (5 bases). V lost 6 bases and J lost 8, with 19 bases in between. This CDR3 is 13 amino acids long. The germline gives CDR1 SQVTM, CDR2 ANQGSEA. The CDR3 nucleotides are TGCAGCGTCTGCAAATGGGCAGGGCGAGGCTACACCTTC. Amino acid sequence: CSVCKWAGRGYTF.

The V and J genes are TRBV5-1 and TRBJ1-1; D may be TRBD1 (5 bases). The CDR3 covers 15 residues. Per the germline V gene, CDR1 is SGHRS and CDR2 is YFSETQ. The germline V and J ends were trimmed by 1 base and 1 base, with 11 bases remaining between them. CDR3 sequence (DNA): TGCGCCAGCAGCTTGAACGGGGGGACGAACACTGAAGCTTTCTTT. Translation: CASSLNGGTNTEAFF. Looking up the rest from reference TRBV5-1 and TRBJ1-1 gives the full variable domain: KAGVTQTPRYLIKTRGQQVTLSCSPISGHRSVSWYQQTPGQGLQFLFEYFSETQRNKGNFPGRFSGRQFSNSRSEMNVSTLELGDSALYLCASSLNGGTNTEAFFGQGTRLTVV.

In DNA, the CDR3 is TGTGCCAGAGGCCCGGACGGCTCTAGCACAGATACGCAGTATTTT. As protein: CARGPDGSSTDTQYF. V usage is TRBV6-5 and J usage is TRBJ2-3; D uncertain. The CDR3 runs to 15 residues. Germline loops: CDR1 MNHEY, CDR2 SVGAGI. V was pared by 9 bases and J by 0 bases, with 16 bases between.

The table lists this clonotype with many counts. The chain joins TRBV6-1 to TRBJ1-4; TRBD1 matches 7 bases. The V segment lost 4 bases and the J segment 2 bases; nucleotides outside the gene matches: 4. Looked up from germline, CDR1 is MNHNS and CDR2 is SASEGT. The CDR3 sequence is 15 residues long. CDR3: CASSVQGVTNEKLFF. DNA of the CDR3: TGTGCCAGCAGTGTTCAGGGGGTGACTAATGAAAAACTGTTTTTT.

V usage is TRBV4-1 and J usage is TRBJ2-7, with 7 bases aligning to TRBD2. The CDR3 spans 16 residues. Germline values: CDR1 MGHRA, CDR2 YSYEKL. Trimming took 9 bases from V and 4 from J; bases not matched to a gene: 18. This chain's CDR3 is CASDQSLAEPLYEQYF. The CDR3 DNA sequence: TGCGCCAGTGACCAATCCCTAGCGGAGCCACTTTACGAGCAGTACTTC.